This record looks at one TCR beta chain sequence and its context. Its antigen remains unknown. Per germline, CDR1 SGHRS and CDR2 YFSETQ. Trimming cost V 6 bases and J 1 base, with 4 bases left between them. This CDR3 contains 12 residues. Generation of TCR beta libraries employed quantitative 5'-RACE incorporating molecular barcodes. TCRdb ran MiXCR on the 5' RACE reads and lists one entry per CDR3 protein. The sample includes around 430,000 distinct CDR3 sequences, roughly a sixth of them seen just once. The data were taken from a study of CD8 T cells in ankylosing spondylitis. Overall study results and limits: Within matched ankylosing spondylitis synovial fluid, disease-linked clones were reportedly significantly enriched. Characteristic, it appeared, of ankylosing spondylitis blood was a TCR beta motif of several highly homologous variants.

The source material was blood, either unsorted or a sorted T cell fraction (not recorded which). This chain uses TRBV5-1 with TRBJ2-2; D call uncertain. This receptor was identified in a male donor with ankylosing spondylitis. The CDR3 bases are TGCGCCAGCAAGGGGAACACCGGGGAGCTGTTTTTT. Translation: CASKGNTGELFF.